Sequencing of this T cell receptor beta chain was carried out in a study of T-cell reconstitution after alpha-beta-depleted transplantation in children. It was with unique molecular identifiers that the TCRbeta library was prepared. One entry per CDR3 protein results from TCRdb running MiXCR on the PCR reads. The data show over 150,000 distinct CDR3 sequences, about 14% seen once. J gave up 6 bases and V 7 bases, and 11 bases lay outside the gene matches. The CDR3 has 16 residues. This TCR derives from a human donor who donated a stem cell graft to a child with acute lymphoblastic leukemia. Sample: PBMCs from the stem cell graft donor, taken from the stem cell graft. The V gene is TRBV12-3 or TRBV12-4, the J gene TRBJ2-3; 12 bases are a match to TRBD1. The CDR3 loop reads CASTHSRDRGRDTQYF. The DNA for the CDR3 is TGTGCCAGCACCCACTCCCGGGACAGGGGGCGGGATACGCAGTATTTT.